The 14 T cell receptor beta chains below were found in one sample sequenced in a study of CD8+CD57+ T cells in acquired aplastic anemia. CDR3 and TCR beta VDJ profiling relied on a genomic DNA template. TCRdb called the reads again in MiXCR, with one record for every CDR3 protein. The table shows about 200,000 distinct CDR3 sequences, with roughly 53% occurring only once. Previously, flow cytometry had revealed CD8+CD57+ cell expansion in the patients chosen for sequencing. The sequencing input was sorted CD4+, CD8+, or CD8+CD57+ T cells (not recorded which) from PBMCs. The receptor source for this set is a human donor with aplastic anemia.

This clonotype turned up a few times. The chain carries TRBV18 and TRBJ2-2, with 11 bases that match TRBD1. This CDR3 comprises 15 residues. The V and J ends lost 2 bases and 7 bases, in that order; junction bases with no gene match: 3. Germline V CDR1 and CDR2: KGHSH, LQKENI. In DNA form, the CDR3 reads TGTGCCAGCTCACCAGGACAGGGGGCGATCGGGGAGCTGTTTTTT. This translates into CASSPGQGAIGELFF.

The rearrangement joins TRBV7-8 to TRBJ2-5; 9 nucleotides align to TRBD2. The germline V gene encodes CDR1 SGHVS and CDR2 FQNEAQ. The trim removed 3 bases at V and 1 base at J, leaving 6 bases unmatched. This CDR3 has 16 amino acids. The CDR3 bases are TGTGCCAGCAGCTTGTGGGCTAGCGGGGTCCAAGAGACCCAGTACTTC. Amino acid sequence: CASSLWASGVQETQYF.

V and J are TRBV11-2 and TRBJ2-7; D perhaps matches TRBD2 (6 bases). Trimming left V 5 bases short and J 1 base short, with 15 bases between. Germline V gives CDR1 SGHAT, CDR2 FQNNGV. The CDR3 has 15 amino acids. In DNA, the CDR3 is TGTGCCAGCAGCCAACCGGGACTGAATTCCTACGAGCAGTACTTC. Its protein product is CASSQPGLNSYEQYF.

In this sample, this clonotype turned up many times. The genes are TRBV6-1 and TRBJ1-1; 7 nucleotides match TRBD1. V trimming: 7 bases; J trimming: 1 base; junction bases outside the gene matches: 9. The germline V gene has CDR1 MNHNS and CDR2 SASEGT. The CDR3 runs 15 residues. The CDR3 is CASNLGGTANTEAFF. The CDR3 DNA reads TGTGCCAGCAACCTCGGGGGGACAGCGAACACTGAAGCTTTCTTT.

The rearrangement uses TRBV15 and TRBJ1-4; possible D gene TRBD1, 5 bases. The V end was cut by 1 base, the J end by 4 bases, with 16 bases between. CDR1 LNHNV and CDR2 YYDKDF come from the germline V gene (reference sequence). The CDR3 contains 17 residues. The CDR3 DNA sequence: TGTGCCACCAGCAGAGGAGGGCAGGGACGGGGTAATGAAAAACTGTTTTTT. Amino acids: CATSRGGQGRGNEKLFF. Combining the CDR3 with reference TRBV15 and TRBJ1-4 gives the whole variable domain DAMVIQNPRYQVTQFGKPVTLSCSQTLNHNVMYWYQQKSSQAPKLLFHYYDKDFNNEADTPDNFQSRRPNTSFCFLDIRSPGLGDTAMYLCATSRGGQGRGNEKLFFGSGTQLSVL.

The genes are TRBV10-3 and TRBJ1-1; 7 bases are shared with TRBD1. Per germline, CDR1 ENHRY and CDR2 SYGVKD. The CDR3 totals 14 residues. After removal of 7 bases from V and 0 bases from J, the junction contained 5 bases not matched to a gene. Here the CDR3 DNA reads TGTGCCATCAAGGGGACAGAGATGAACACTGAAGCTTTCTTT. Encoded protein: CAIKGTEMNTEAFF.

As DNA, the CDR3 is TGCAGTGCTCTTAACTCCTTGATGAACACTGAAGCTTTCTTT. Translation gives CSALNSLMNTEAFF. This chain connects TRBV20-1 to TRBJ1-1; unclear D gene. V was trimmed by 5 bases and J by 0 bases, leaving 13 bases between them. The CDR3 consists of 14 residues. Germline V gene data show CDR1 as DFQATT and CDR2 as SNEGSKA (reference sequence).

V gene TRBV6-5 combines with J gene TRBJ2-2; D not resolved. The V gene lost 0 bases and the J gene lost 3 bases, with 17 bases spanning the gap. Germline V gene lookup returns CDR1 MNHEY and CDR2 SVGAGI. This CDR3 is built from 18 residues. The CDR3 DNA follows: TGTGCCAGCAGTTACTCAAGTCCCGGGCTTCTGCACACCGGGGAGCTGTTTTTT. It encodes CASSYSSPGLLHTGELFF.

The chain recombines TRBV29-1 with TRBJ2-5; a weak D match, TRBD2 (7 bases). The germline gives CDR1 SQVTM, CDR2 ANQGSEA. Trimming left V 4 bases short and J 1 base short, with 16 bases between. CDR3 length: 15 amino acids. The CDR3, as DNA: TGCAGCGTTGGCCCTATTGGGGGGGCCCAAGAGACCCAGTACTTC. It specifies CSVGPIGGAQETQYF.

The CDR3 nucleotides read TGTGCCAGCAGGCCCCTGAGTAGGCGGAACACAGATACGCAGTATTTT. It codes for CASRPLSRRNTDTQYF. V and J are TRBV2 and TRBJ2-3; D uncertain. This CDR3 is built from 16 residues. Trimming left V 6 bases short and J 2 bases short, with 18 bases between. Germline V lookup: CDR1 SNHLY, CDR2 FYNNEI.

About this clonotype: The DNA is omitted, as the CDR3 cannot be located on it reliably, and the CDR3 follows TCRdb's listing. This rearrangement joins TRBV28 to TRBJ2-7; no check of the table's D call, TRBD1, against the DNA was made. Germline CDR1 reads MDHEN; CDR2 reads SYDVKM. The CDR3 is 15 amino acids in total, end residues counted. The CDR3 here is CASSSSTGGSYEQYF.

The chain couples TRBV28 to TRBJ1-5; D might be TRBD1 (6 bases). CDR3 length: 14 residues. Germline V gene lookup returns CDR1 MDHEN and CDR2 SYDVKM. The V and J ends lost 2 bases and 5 bases respectively, with 10 bases between them. The CDR3 here is CASSLPQGYQPQHF. CDR3 DNA: TGTGCCAGCAGTTTACCACAGGGTTATCAGCCCCAGCATTTT. Full variable domain (missing parts from reference TRBV28 and TRBJ1-5): DVKVTQSSRYLVKRTGEKVFLECVQDMDHENMFWYRQDPGLGLRLIYFSYDVKMKEKGDIPEGYSVSREKKERFSLILESASTNQTSMYLCASSLPQGYQPQHFGDGTRLSIL.

There are many counts of this clonotype. The gene calls are TRBV3-1 and TRBJ2-3; D remains unclear. Germline values: CDR1 LGHDT, CDR2 YNNKEL (reference sequence). The CDR3 runs to 13 residues. The V end lost 0 bases, the J end lost 12 bases, and 13 bases lay between the germline ends. The CDR3, as DNA: TGTGCCAGCAGCCAAGATAAAGGGCGAAACCAGTATTTT. Its translation: CASSQDKGRNQYF.

This clonotype was recorded many times. The rearrangement uses TRBV5-1 and TRBJ2-2; the D gene is possibly TRBD1 (5 bases). CDR3 size: 13 residues. The ends were cut back, 10 bases at V and 0 bases at J, with 10 bases in the middle. CDR1 is SGHRS and CDR2 is YFSETQ in the germline V gene. CDR3: CASKGTNTGELFF. CDR3 DNA sequence: TGCGCCTCCAAGGGGACGAACACCGGGGAGCTGTTTTTT. The whole variable domain, filled in from reference TRBV5-1 and TRBJ2-2, reads KAGVTQTPRYLIKTRGQQVTLSCSPISGHRSVSWYQQTPGQGLQFLFEYFSETQRNKGNFPGRFSGRQFSNSRSEMNVSTLELGDSALYLCASKGTNTGELFFGEGSRLTVL.